The T cell receptor beta chain under discussion was sequenced for a study of blood T cell repertoires in COVID-19. Study at large: COVID-19 samples, acute and convalescent, were from the United States, Italy and Spain. The cDNA or gDNA used as material had been derived from T cells, B-cell-depleted T cells, or PBMCs.

Trimming shortened V by 3 bases and J by 6 bases, and 11 bases separated the two germline ends. This CDR3 is built from 13 residues. CDR1 is LGHDT, CDR2 YNNKEL, per germline (reference sequence). In the original processing: Reference gene primer amplification in the assay estimated nucleated cell counts. The repertoire was sequenced with immunoSEQ multiplex PCR; TCRdb's copy has only in-frame clones and lacks some. The V and J calls and clone size come from that table; D and trimming were worked out from the DNA. This sample has about half a million clones, with 80% to 90% found just once. The sequenced sample consisted of peripheral blood. The TCR was taken from a human donor in a cohort sampled during active COVID-19. V and J are TRBV3-1 (or the pseudogene TRBV3-2) and TRBJ1-1; the D is unclear. DNA of the CDR3: TGTGCCAGCAGCCATTTAGGCGGGCCTGAAGCTTTCTTT. It specifies CASSHLGGPEAFF.